This TCR beta chain was sequenced during a study of blood T cell repertoires in COVID-19. Study context: Sites in the United States, Italy and Spain provided acute and convalescent COVID-19 samples. The analysed material was cDNA or gDNA that came from T cells, B-cell-depleted T cells, or PBMCs.

Authors' processing steps: By means of reference gene primer amplification, nucleated cell counts were estimated. TCRdb's copy holds only in-frame clones and misses some; the assay was immunoSEQ multiplex PCR. V, J and clone size are those of that table, while D and trimming were read from the DNA. The sample holds around 68,000 clones; about nine tenths are singletons and the top ten take approximately 7%. With 5 bases removed from V and 4 bases from J, the gap between germline ends came to 18 bases. Germline assignment: CDR1 SGHTA and CDR2 FQGNSA. The CDR3 has 16 amino acids. Sequencing was carried out using peripheral blood. This chain joins TRBV7-2 and TRBJ2-1; D may be TRBD2 (6 bases). The source is a man aged 50 to 59 with active COVID-19. CDR3 in amino acids: CASSPPKAGLYNEQFF. The CDR3 nucleotides read TGTGCCAGCAGCCCCCCCAAAGCGGGCCTGTACAATGAGCAGTTCTTC. Filled out from reference TRBV7-2 and TRBJ2-1, the complete variable domain reads GAGVSQSPSNKVTEKGKDVELRCDPISGHTALYWYRQSLGQGLEFLIYFQGNSAPDKSGLPSDRFSAERTGGSVSTLTIQRTQQEDSAVYLCASSPPKAGLYNEQFFGPGTRLTVL.